Described below is a single T cell receptor (beta chain) sequence and its context. This record belongs to a study of blood T cell repertoires in COVID-19. Some clones are missing from TCRdb's copy, which holds only in-frame ones; the method was immunoSEQ multiplex PCR. This table has about 230,000 clones, 65% to 90% appearing once. The CDR3 is made up of 13 amino acids. The V end lost 4 bases, the J end lost 0 bases, and 4 bases lay between the germline ends. CDR1 and CDR2 from the germline V gene are MNHNY and SVGAGI (reference sequence). Sequencing was performed on peripheral blood. This TCR derives from a man in his fifties with COVID-19, enrolled during active disease. The chain has TRBV6-6 and TRBJ1-5; D gene uncertain. This CDR3 is CASSLNSNQPQHF. CDR3 coding DNA: TGTGCCAGCAGTTTAAATAGCAATCAGCCCCAGCATTTT.